The 14 T cell receptor beta chains listed next were all sequenced from one sample in a study of blood T cell repertoires in COVID-19 (dated by TCRdb to 2020 to 2021). The library was built by means of the immunoSEQ multiplex PCR assay. TCRdb holds this immuneACCESS table with in-frame rearrangements only. Some clones are missing; in checked studies, unresolved V genes explain under half, and the rest has no known cause. Across this sample there are some 170,000 clones, with 80% to 85% seen only once. 6.5% to 9% of the sample lies in the top ten. The source material was peripheral blood. The receptors stem from a woman aged 40-49 years with COVID-19, enrolled during active disease.

This sequence joins TRBV6-1 and TRBJ2-3; TRBD1 agrees at 9 bases. The CDR3 spans 14 residues. Germline lookup yields CDR1 MNHNS and CDR2 SASEGT. Trimming removed 1 base from V and 4 bases from J; junction bases left unmatched: 0. CDR3 nucleotides: TGTGCCAGCAGTGAAGGACAGGGGGCAGATACGCAGTATTTT. Encoded protein: CASSEGQGADTQYF.

This clone has a handful of counts. The V and J genes are TRBV6-5 and TRBJ2-7; D perhaps matches TRBD1 (6 bases). CDR3 length equals 14 residues. Trimming shortened V by 5 bases and J by 3 bases, and 14 bases separated the two germline ends. Germline V gene lookup returns CDR1 MNHEY and CDR2 SVGAGI. The DNA for the CDR3 is TGTGCCAGCAGTCGGACAGATTTAGGCTACGAGCAGTACTTC. The encoded protein is CASSRTDLGYEQYF.

This chain uses TRBV19 with TRBJ1-2; TRBD1 aligns across 10 bases. This CDR3 has 14 residues. The V gene end was trimmed by 9 bases and the J gene end by 5 bases; junction bases not matched to a gene: 9. Looked up from germline, CDR1 is LNHDA and CDR2 is SQIVND (reference sequence). CDR3 residues: CARAGTGELYGYTF. CDR3 nucleotides: TGTGCCAGGGCAGGGACAGGGGAACTATATGGCTACACCTTC.

The chain uses TRBV6-5 and TRBJ2-1; D possibly corresponds to TRBD1 (6 bases). The ends were cut back, 7 bases at V and 2 bases at J, with 12 bases in the middle. The CDR3 runs 14 residues. CDR1 and CDR2 (germline): MNHEY, SVGAGI. CDR3 nucleotide sequence: TGTGCCAGCAATAGGGGGTTTCCCTACAATGAGCAGTTCTTC. Residues: CASNRGFPYNEQFF.

The gene calls are TRBV5-6 and TRBJ2-5; TRBD2 aligns across 16 bases. Germline assignment: CDR1 SGHDT and CDR2 YYEEEE. The trim removed 4 bases at V and 4 bases at J, leaving 10 bases unmatched. The CDR3 contains 18 residues. The CDR3 here is CASSSTGLAGGPGETQYF. CDR3 nucleotide sequence: TGTGCCAGCAGCAGCACGGGACTAGCGGGGGGGCCAGGAGAGACCCAGTACTTC.

The chain uses TRBV4-1 and TRBJ1-2, with TRBD1 as a possible D gene (5 bases). Trimming took off 6 bases at V and 12 bases at J, with 17 bases between the two ends. Germline lookup yields CDR1 MGHRA and CDR2 YSYEKL. The CDR3 is 12 amino acids. The DNA for the CDR3 is TGCGCCAGCAGTCTCGATGGGGGGAGGAACACCTTC. Residues: CASSLDGGRNTF.

V gene TRBV4-1 combines with J gene TRBJ1-2; the match to TRBD1 covers 7 bases. The CDR3 has 15 residues. V was clipped by 4 bases and J by 3 bases; unmatched bases: 8. Germline V gives CDR1 MGHRA, CDR2 YSYEKL. DNA for the CDR3: TGCGCCAGCAGCCCGACAGGGATCCCCTACTATGGCTACACCTTC. Protein product: CASSPTGIPYYGYTF.

The chain has TRBV10-3 and TRBJ1-3, with D hard to call. CDR3 length: 18 residues. V dropped 2 bases and J dropped 0 bases, with 17 bases sitting between them. CDR1 and CDR2 (germline): ENHRY, SYGVKD. CDR3 loop: CAISELVSQGSSGNTIYF. For the CDR3, the DNA is TGTGCCATCAGTGAGCTAGTGTCGCAAGGAAGCTCTGGAAACACCATATATTTT.

Concerning this clone: Sequence at one end of the junction differs from germline and may be a read error. The rearrangement joins TRBV15 to TRBJ2-3; the match to TRBD2 covers 9 bases. The CDR3 covers 15 residues. Germline V lookup: CDR1 LNHNV, CDR2 YYDKDF (reference sequence). CDR3 region: CATSRAAGGADTQYF. Written as DNA, the CDR3 is TGTGCCACCAGTAGAGCGGCGGGAGGGGCAGATACGCAGTATTTT.

The V and J genes are TRBV4-1 and TRBJ1-6; no definite D call. V lost 2 bases to trimming and J lost 8 bases, with 13 bases between them. CDR1 and CDR2 (germline): MGHRA, YSYEKL. The CDR3 extends over 15 amino acids. CDR3 bases: TGCGCCAGCAGCCAACAAGGACTCCTCCATTCACCCCTCCACTTT. Its protein product is CASSQQGLLHSPLHF.

The rearrangement uses TRBV19 and TRBJ1-4, with D perhaps TRBD1 (6 bases). The CDR3 has 16 amino acids. V lost 6 bases and J 3 bases, leaving 17 bases between the germline ends. Germline V gene sequence: CDR1 LNHDA, CDR2 SQIVND (reference sequence). The CDR3 bases are TGTGCCAGTAGCCCTATGGGGGGGGCACCTAATGAAAAACTGTTTTTT. Its protein product is CASSPMGGAPNEKLFF.

V usage is TRBV24-1 and J usage is TRBJ2-7, with TRBD1 identical over 8 bases. CDR3 length: 13 residues. After removal of 6 bases from V and 6 bases from J, the junction contained 6 bases not matched to a gene. Germline V CDR1 and CDR2: KGHDR, SFDVKD. Here the CDR3 reads CATSFRTGSEQYF. The CDR3 nucleotides read TGTGCCACCAGTTTTAGGACAGGGAGCGAGCAGTACTTC.

V and J are TRBV18 and TRBJ1-6, with a possible D match to TRBD1 (6 bases). V lost 1 base and J 9 bases, leaving 13 bases between the germline ends. The CDR3 runs 15 residues. Germline assignment: CDR1 KGHSH and CDR2 LQKENI. The CDR3 region is CASSPQTGRGSPLHF. Written as DNA, the CDR3 is TGTGCCAGCTCACCACAAACAGGGCGCGGTTCACCCCTCCACTTT. Together with reference TRBV18 and TRBJ1-6, the CDR3 gives the full variable domain: NAGVMQNPRHLVRRRGQEARLRCSPMKGHSHVYWYRQLPEEGLKFMVYLQKENIIDESGMPKERFSAEFPKEGPSILRIQQVVRGDSAAYFCASSPQTGRGSPLHFGNGTRLTVT.

The rearrangement joins TRBV5-1 to TRBJ1-1; a weak D match, TRBD1 (5 bases). Trimming took 4 bases from V and 2 from J, leaving 15 bases between them. Germline V lookup: CDR1 SGHRS, CDR2 YFSETQ. CDR3 length: 15 amino acids. In DNA form, the CDR3 reads TGCGCCAGCAGCGACCGATCGGACATCAACACTGAAGCTTTCTTT. Its translation: CASSDRSDINTEAFF.